This T cell receptor (beta chain) was identified during a study of control samples from healthy donors and cancer patients. Deletions cut 2 bases from V and 3 bases from J, with 4 bases between. The CDR3 is made up of 12 amino acids. Per the germline V gene, CDR1 is KGHSH and CDR2 is LQKENI. Here immunoSEQ multiplex PCR was the method, and the copy in TCRdb shows in-frame clones only, minus some. The sample shows 100,000 to 150,000 clones, 85% to 95% of them seen only once. The source material was PBMCs. The TCR comes from a man at least 80 years old with head and neck cancer. This chain uses TRBV18 with TRBJ2-5; D remains unclear. The chain's CDR3 is CASSPNEETQYF. CDR3 nucleotide sequence: TGTGCCAGCTCACCAAACGAAGAGACCCAGTACTTC.